This T cell receptor (beta chain) was profiled in a study of T cell repertoires in cytomegalovirus infection. The wider study: Carrying CMV and the relevant HLA type showed in public TCR beta signatures. Points from the study as a whole: CMV-specific TCR beta clonotypes restricted by HLA-C were the ones dominating the ex vivo response. Based on cumulative public TCR beta family frequency, carriers of CMV plus the relevant HLA were identified.

TCRdb redid the calling of the reads with MiXCR, one entry per CDR3 protein. The sample consists of around 550,000 distinct CDR3 sequences, 26% of them appearing once. This clonotype showed up just a few times. No antigen is known for it. Looked up from germline, CDR1 is MNHEY and CDR2 is SVGEGT. V shed 5 bases, J shed 3 bases, and the junction held 9 bases outside the gene matches. CDR3 length: 16 residues. The V and J genes are TRBV6-2 or TRBV6-3 and TRBJ2-2; TRBD1 agrees at 7 bases. This TCR was recovered from a human donor in good health (CMV status not recorded). Some clones in this sample may be carry-over from other donors' samples. The source material was PBMCs. Written as DNA, the CDR3 is TGTGCCAGCAGTAGGGACAGCCGAACCTACACCGGGGAGCTGTTTTTT. Protein sequence: CASSRDSRTYTGELFF.